These T cell receptor beta chains were read from a single sample in a study of blood T cell repertoires in COVID-19. Only in-frame clones appear in the TCRdb table, and some are missing; sequencing was by immunoSEQ multiplex PCR. The sample contains roughly 50,000 clones, approximately 84% of which appear only once. The specimen sequenced was peripheral blood. These receptors were collected from a woman of 80 years or more with COVID-19, enrolled during active disease. The CDR3 runs from the conserved cysteine through the conserved F or W. Fields, in order: CDR3 protein, CDR3 DNA, J gene, V gene, clone size, D gene. D genes are given only for firm matches. Expanded clones are given a class, and other clones once, few, many or no size at all.

CASSSKGKRNQPQHF TGTGCCAGCAGTTCCAAGGGGAAGAGGAATCAGCCCCAGCATTTT TRBJ1-5 TRBV27 once .
CASSAGTGREKLFF TGTGCCAGCAGTGCCGGGACAGGGCGGGAAAAACTGTTTTTT TRBJ1-4 TRBV6-6 . TRBD1
CASSTQGQGVNSPLHF TGTGCCAGTAGTACCCAAGGACAGGGGGTAAATTCACCCCTCCACTTT TRBJ1-6 TRBV19 . TRBD1
CAISPGASGSYEQYF TGTGCCATCAGCCCTGGAGCTAGCGGGAGTTACGAGCAGTACTTC TRBJ2-7 TRBV10-3 . TRBD2
CASSDSYTDTQYF TGTGCCAGCAGTGACAGCTACACAGATACGCAGTATTTT TRBJ2-3 TRBV12-3/TRBV12-4 . .
CASSSRGRGNLGTEAFF TGCGCCAGCAGTTCCAGGGGCAGGGGAAATTTAGGCACTGAAGCTTTCTTT TRBJ1-1 TRBV10-1 . .
CASSFQRETQYF TGTGCCAGCAGTTTTCAGCGGGAGACCCAGTACTTC TRBJ2-5 TRBV7-9 . .
CASSGQGTSGSIYEQYF TGTGCCAGCAGCGGCCAGGGGACTAGCGGGAGTATCTACGAGCAGTACTTC TRBJ2-7 TRBV9 . TRBD2
CASRLLTSNEKLFF TGTGCCAGCAGACTGCTTACTTCTAATGAAAAACTGTTTTTT TRBJ1-4 TRBV2 . .
CASSREANTEAFF TGTGCCAGCAGCCGAGAGGCAAACACTGAAGCTTTCTTT TRBJ1-1 TRBV6-5 . .
CASSLDLQGAHYGYTF TGCGCCAGCAGCTTGGATCTCCAGGGGGCCCACTATGGCTACACCTTC TRBJ1-2 TRBV5-1 . TRBD1
CASSPSLFIEQYF TGTGCCAGCAGCCCCTCACTCTTTATCGAGCAGTACTTC TRBJ2-7 TRBV7-9 . .
CASSQSGQGVVGYTF TGTGCCAGCAGCCAATCGGGTCAGGGGGTTGTCGGCTACACCTTC TRBJ1-2 TRBV16 . TRBD1
CASSPLRVGTGEKETQYF TGTGCCAGCAGCCCCCTACGGGTCGGGACAGGGGAAAAAGAGACCCAGTACTTC TRBJ2-5 TRBV5-4 . TRBD1
CASTPMDRGSNQPQHF TGTGCCAGTACCCCGATGGATAGGGGAAGCAATCAGCCCCAGCATTTT TRBJ1-5 TRBV19 . .
CASSLAGLTDTQYF TGCGCCAGCAGCTTAGCGGGGTTGACAGATACGCAGTATTTT TRBJ2-3 TRBV5-1 . TRBD2